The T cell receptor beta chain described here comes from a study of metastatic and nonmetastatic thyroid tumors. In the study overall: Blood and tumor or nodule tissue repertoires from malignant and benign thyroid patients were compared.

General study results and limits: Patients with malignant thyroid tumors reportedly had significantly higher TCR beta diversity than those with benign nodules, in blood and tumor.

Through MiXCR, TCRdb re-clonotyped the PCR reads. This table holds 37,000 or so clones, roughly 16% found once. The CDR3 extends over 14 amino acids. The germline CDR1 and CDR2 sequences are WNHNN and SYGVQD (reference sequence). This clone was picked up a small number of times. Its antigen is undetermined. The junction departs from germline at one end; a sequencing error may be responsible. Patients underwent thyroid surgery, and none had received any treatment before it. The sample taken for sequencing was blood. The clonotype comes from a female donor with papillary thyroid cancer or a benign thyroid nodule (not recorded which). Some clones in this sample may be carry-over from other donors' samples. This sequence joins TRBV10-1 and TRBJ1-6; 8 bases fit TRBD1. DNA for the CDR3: TGCGCCAGCAGTACTGACAGGGGTAATTCACCCATCCACTTT. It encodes CASSTDRGNSPIHF.